This T cell receptor beta chain was profiled in a study of cytomegalovirus exposure and HLA in healthy donors. Of note for this clone: Antigen: not known.

PCR primers comprised 60 Vbeta and 13 Jbeta primers. The method was immunoSEQ multiplex PCR; TCRdb's version includes in-frame clones alone and lacks a portion of them. Of around 120,000 clones in the sample, 65% to 80% are singletons; the top ten hold approximately 1.7%. V gave up 1 base and J gave up 3 bases, with 5 bases separating them. The CDR3 is made up of 13 amino acids. Germline V gene sequence: CDR1 SGHTA, CDR2 FQGTGA. Whole-study results and caveats: Accounts indicate the classifier identified cytomegalovirus status with strong specificity and sensitivity.

The sample taken for sequencing was PBMCs. The V call is TRBV7-3, the J call TRBJ2-3, with D unclear. The receptor comes from a woman aged 35 to 49 in good health and CMV-seronegative. The CDR3 spells CASSLSRTDTQYF. The CDR3 nucleotides read TGTGCCAGCAGCTTAAGCAGGACAGATACGCAGTATTTT.